This TCR beta chain is from a study of cytomegalovirus exposure and HLA in healthy donors (TCRdb year 2017). About the study as a whole: An earlier analysis of about 530 of the donors reported approximately 300 Gb of sequence data and around 120 million unique TCR beta sequences obtained from about 170 million T cells. To predict cytomegalovirus infection status, the study brought together high-throughput TCR immunosequencing, statistical association of individual TCRs with disease status, and machine learning. Across 300 to 400 genotyped donors of the cohort, an average of about 240,000 unique TCR beta nucleotide sequences per donor were sequenced, and roughly 17% of those sequences were non-productive. The number of donors typed differed by locus, with about 629-640 for A, B, C, DRB1 and DQB1, around 520 for DQA1, 600 to 610 for DPA1, and 450 to 480 for DPB1. A later genetic analysis used genome-wide SNP genotypes for about 65% of the roughly 700 donors, treating that subset as a discovery cohort. All discovery cohort repertoires had been generated using a single sequencing platform. HLA typing covered class I and class II loci at four-digit resolution. An earlier analysis of around 580 of the donors used high-throughput TCR beta sequencing to judge whether each TCR beta V gene segment behaved as functional or pseudogenic. To study patterns of TCR occurrence, a later analysis re-analyzed previously published TCR beta repertoires from several hundred donors and added high-resolution HLA genotyping. Because of strong linkage in the cohort, roughly five DR-DQ haplotypes were treated as single units for association and clustering. An early release that covered several hundred HLA-typed donors contained approximately 300 gigabases of sequencing data and 85 million to 100 million unique TCR sequences. Along with the approximately 700-subject first cohort, a separate validation cohort of over a hundred different subjects was used. Rather than using new phenotypic data, the later analysis identified candidate immune exposures from TCR beta sequences and from how often those sequences occurred across donors. The study used immunosequencing to profile the T cell repertoires of approximately 630 subjects and linked those repertoires to cytomegalovirus serostatus. Donor age, sex, ethnicity and CMV serostatus were compiled alongside the repertoire data. The genetic ancestry cluster associated with self-reported Caucasian donors included 81% of the 350 to 500 genotyped donors. The study aimed to test whether cataloging public T cell receptors could reveal signatures of past pathogen exposure. The investigation overall reported the following: In a later analysis, TCR association rates were found to vary across HLA loci, with the most associated TCRs seen for DRB1 alleles and the fewest for HLA-C alleles. For the cohort, immune exposure information was limited to CMV serostatus. A later genetic analysis associated a missense DCLRE1C variant with V-gene and J-gene trimming of TCR beta chains, and an independent cohort replicated the association. The study listed around 160 TCR beta chains as associated with cytomegalovirus. According to a later genetic analysis, donors in an Asian-associated ancestry cluster had fewer N-insertions in productive TCRs than the roughly 660-donor mean. Because the 87-base-pair reads could not distinguish some IMGT-functional V segments, including TRBV6-2 and TRBV6-3, those segments were excluded. In an earlier analysis of approximately 590 of the donors, most TCR beta V segments appeared in productive rearrangements about 87% or about 30% of the time, broadly matching IMGT annotations. Strong co-occurrence of HLA alleles, especially DR and DQ, made assigning TCR associations to individual alleles difficult. Cytomegalovirus status was reported to be diagnosed by the classifier with high specificity and sensitivity in both the original and validation cohorts. A later analysis reported that several top co-occurrence clusters appeared linked to parvovirus B19, influenza, CMV and Epstein-Barr virus. In this cohort, only TCR beta chains were sequenced, and detectable features were limited by the absence of alpha or paired-chain data. Across donors, most TCR sequences were observed very rarely, whereas some public TCRs were present in many individuals. Linkage disequilibrium might explain the correlated functional status among segregating V segments, but an unknown experimental factor could not be ruled out. A later analysis found that HLA-associated TCR beta chains were more clonally expanded and had lower generation probabilities than equally common non-associated chains. Because some donors lacked HLA typing at each locus, the association tests relied only on the typed subset. Because counts were too low, about 18 rarely observed V segments, including chromosome 9 orphons, were left out of the earlier analysis of some 600 of the donors. In vitro tests confirmed that three of the cytomegalovirus-associated TCR beta chains recognize cytomegalovirus antigens. A group of highly shared sequence variants was considered likely to be a technical artifact of the sequencing pipeline. Roughly uniform sequencing depth across donors was assumed in presence/absence analyses, although this assumption may not hold. A further reported finding was that TCR beta sequences accurately predicted the HLA-A and HLA-B alleles for most subjects in the first cohort. A later analysis associated 16,951 TCR beta sequences with specific HLA alleles at a false discovery rate of 0.05. The authors suggested that the approach could potentially be extended to other disease states and immunological phenotypes. A later analysis found that most CMV-associated TCR beta chains appeared HLA-restricted, with HLA associations seemingly driven largely by CMV exposure.

The library was produced with the immunoSEQ multiplex PCR assay. For the multiplex PCR, a mixture combining 60 forward primers for TCR Vbeta segments and 13 reverse primers for TCR Jbeta segments was used. The CDR3 region of rearranged TCR beta genes was amplified from genomic DNA with a multiplex PCR assay. Amplified TCR beta libraries were sequenced as 87-base-pair reads on the Illumina HiSeq System. Regarding the original processing steps: Across the 500 to 850 repertoires, a later analysis counted tens of millions of unique TCR beta chains, 9 million to 14 million of which were shared by at least two donors. To remove PCR and sequencing errors, raw reads were error-corrected and collapsed into unique sequences using a nearest-neighbor algorithm that merged closely related sequences. CDR3 sequences were aligned to IMGT reference sequences to assign V, D and J gene segments. Each retained sequence needed at least a six-nucleotide match to both a V gene segment and a J gene segment. Rearrangements were called productive when the CDR3 lacked stop codons and stayed in frame with V and J; all others were non-productive. CDR3 was defined according to IMGT convention as the region running from the second conserved V-encoded cysteine to the conserved J-encoded phenylalanine. In an earlier analysis of around 640 of the donors, sequences lacking an unambiguous match to a single V gene segment were excluded. In an earlier analysis of 587 of the donors, V segments were called functional above 56.7% productive rearrangements and were called segregating when the between-donor standard deviation exceeded 5%. A statistical classification framework was built for diagnosing cytomegalovirus status from the catalog of TCR beta chain sequences. In a later analysis, V and J genes were assigned by comparing TCR nucleotide sequences against IMGT/GENE-DB human TR gene sequences. Using the TCRdist pipeline, a later analysis assigned CDR3 sequences along with most-parsimonious VDJ recombination scenarios. In a later analysis, each TCR beta chain was defined by its CDR3 amino acid sequence together with its V-gene family, and reads lacking a unique V-gene family were excluded. To address suspected cross-contamination and a sequencing artifact, a later analysis removed over 500 highly shared, low-generation-probability nucleotide sequences. In a later analysis, a clonal expansion index for each public chain was calculated from normalized within-repertoire ranks of inferred template counts. In a later analysis, generation probabilities were computed with a VDJ recombination model fitted to out-of-frame rearrangements, and the resulting probabilities were checked against IGoR. Hypergeometric tests were used in a later analysis to score TCR-TCR, TCR-HLA and TCR-CMV co-occurrence, with a repertoire-size bias correction applied to the TCR pairs. A later analysis estimated false discovery rates by permuting HLA or CMV assignments 20 times. In a later analysis, co-occurring TCRs were grouped using DBSCAN, and TCRdist sequence similarity was added for clustering within HLA-allele-positive subsets. Repertoires with fewer than 30,000 or more than 120,000 public chains were left out of co-occurrence clustering, as were four to six repertoires with anomalous nucleotide sharing. As stored in TCRdb, this immuneACCESS dataset retains in-frame rearrangements with V and J assigned. A fraction of the clones does not appear; measured against another copy, unresolved V genes explain less than half of the discrepancy, and the remainder lacks a known reason. The DNA gave D and trimming, while V, J and clone size come from that table. The sample table holds fewer than 130,000 clones. Jointly, the top ten make up more than 0.5% of the sample.

Comment on this clone: No antigen is known for it.

The cohort comprised hundreds of healthy bone marrow donors. All cohort members were sampled while nominally healthy, although unrecorded immune exposures were likely present. The donor tested CMV seronegative and was one of the 352 seronegative cohort members. A peripheral blood sample was collected from each donor, and TCR beta sequencing was performed on peripheral blood mononuclear cells. The Qiagen DNeasy Blood Extraction Kit was used to extract genomic DNA from the blood cell samples. The cysteine opens and the phenylalanine closes a CDR3 of 14 amino acids. Only the CDR3 portion is preserved as DNA: 42 bases, with reading frame beginning at the first base. Sequences MNHNY (CDR1) and SVGAGI (CDR2) are obtained from the germline V gene (reference sequence). Germline trimming amounts to 2 bases on V and 2 bases on J, with 0 as the count of junction bases outside the gene matches.

Sequenced input: PBMCs. The TCR sequence derives from a middle-aged man in good health and CMV-seronegative. This chain joins TRBV6-6 to TRBJ2-7; a stretch of 10 junction bases matches TRBD1. The nucleotides read TGTGCCAGCAGTTACGGGACAGGGGCCTACGAGCAGTACTTC. Protein translation: CASSYGTGAYEQYF.